The 10 T cell receptor delta chains listed next were all sequenced from one sample in a study of gammadelta T cells in human blood. TCRdb called clones anew from the RT-PCR reads with CATT. This table has almost 800 delta-chain clones, 52% appearing once. Sequenced: Vgamma9Vdelta2 gamma-delta T cells from infant blood. Receptors were obtained from a human donor.

A word on this clone: The TCRdb protein, from a much larger clone, departs from this DNA's translation at residue 6, likely by read error; the protein shown derives from the DNA. V gene TRDV2 combines with J gene TRDJ1; 13 nucleotides align to TRDD3. There are 20 residues in the CDR3. Germline CDR1 GEAIGNYY, CDR2 EKD. J lost 0 bases, V lost 0 bases, and 12 bases had no gene match. The CDR3 loop is CACDTETGGYAAGYTDKLIF. CDR3 in DNA: TGTGCCTGTGACACCGAGACTGGGGGATACGCGGCCGGCTACACCGATAAACTCATCTTT.

This clone was observed a few times. This may be a read error: a much more frequent sequence differs by one nucleotide. Other DNA sequences in this specimen translate into the identical CDR3. This rearrangement joins TRDV2 to TRDJ1, with 13 bases fitting TRDD3. The germline gives CDR1 GEAIGNYY, CDR2 EKD. The CDR3 extends over 18 amino acids. For the CDR3, the DNA is TGTGCCTGTGACTCCCGTACTGGGGGATACGCATACACTGATAAACTCATCTTT. Amino acid sequence: CACDSRTGGYAYTDKLIF.

With respect to this clone: The amino acid sequence in TCRdb belongs to a much larger clone and departs from this DNA's translation at residue 13, likely a sequencing read error; the sequence shown is translated from the DNA. This rearrangement joins TRDV2 to TRDJ1; 11 bases are shared with TRDD3. The V gene's germline CDR1 is GEAIGNYY and CDR2 EKD. Losses at the gene ends were 3 bases for V and 8 bases for J; bases not matched to a gene: 16. The CDR3 runs to 17 residues. The CDR3 loop is CACDPVLGDRPREKLIF. DNA for the CDR3: TGTGCCTGTGACCCCGTACTGGGGGATAGACCCCGGGAGAAACTCATCTTT.

By frequency in the sample, this clone is medium-sized. A much larger clone differs from this one at a single base, so this may be a read error. Other DNA variants within this sample encode the same CDR3. This rearrangement joins TRDV2 to TRDJ1; 13 bases line up with TRDD3. Germline V gene data show CDR1 as GEAIGNYY and CDR2 as EKD. The length of the CDR3 is 18 residues. In DNA form, the CDR3 reads TGTGCCTGTGACCCTCTACTGGGGGATACGCGGTACACTGATAAACTCATCTTT. Translating gives CACDPLLGDTRYTDKLIF.

Turning to this clone: A read error likely explains why the TCRdb protein, taken from a much larger clone, differs from this DNA's translation at residue 11; the protein shown is translated from the DNA. The V call is TRDV2, the J call TRDJ3; 12 bases match TRDD3. V shed 2 bases, J shed 10 bases, and the junction held 8 bases outside the gene matches. Germline V gene data show CDR1 as GEAIGNYY and CDR2 as EKD. CDR3 length: 17 amino acids. This CDR3 is CACDIVLGDTYTRQMFF. The DNA of the CDR3 is TGTGCCTGTGACATCGTACTGGGGGATACCTATACCCGACAGATGTTTTTC.

Regarding this clone: This likely came from a read error, as a far larger clone is one base away. V is TRDV2 and J is TRDJ3; weak D call: TRDD3 (6 bases). V lost 0 bases, J lost 1 base, and 12 bases lay in between. Germline V gene lookup returns CDR1 GEAIGNYY and CDR2 EKD. The CDR3 contains 18 residues. CDR3 DNA sequence: TGTGCCTGTGACACCTACTGGGCGATATCCTGGGACACCCGACAGATGTTTTTC. Amino acids: CACDTYWAISWDTRQMFF.

This clone is labeled large. The same CDR3 arises from other DNA sequences in this sample as well. The gene calls are TRDV2 and TRDJ3; D is possibly TRDD3 (5 bases). V lost 1 base and J 0 bases, leaving 36 bases between the germline ends. Germline lookup yields CDR1 GEAIGNYY and CDR2 EKD. This CDR3 is 26 amino acids long. The CDR3 bases are TGTGCCTGTGACACTGCGGGGACGAACTCCTGGGACACCCGACAGATGCACTCCTGGGACACCCGACAGATGTTTTTC. Translation gives CACDTAGTNSWDTRQMHSWDTRQMFF.

A note on this clone: This DNA translates differently at residue 10 from the TCRdb protein, which is that of a much larger clone; a read error is likely, and the protein shown is the DNA's own translation. The V gene is TRDV2, the J gene TRDJ2; 8 bases are shared with TRDD3. The V gene's germline CDR1 is GEAIGNYY and CDR2 EKD. The CDR3 consists of 20 residues. Germline trimming cut 0 bases from V and 4 bases from J; bases unmatched to any gene: 18. The CDR3 spells CACDTGDLLRDTHRTAQLFF. The CDR3 nucleotides read TGTGCCTGTGACACCGGAGATCTACTGAGGGATACGCACAGGACAGCACAACTCTTCTTT.

With regard to this clone: A far more abundant clone sits one base away, making this likely a read error. The chain has TRDV2 and TRDJ3; 11 bases map to TRDD3. CDR1 is GEAIGNYY, CDR2 EKD, per germline. This CDR3 has 19 amino acids. CDR3 DNA sequence: TGTGCCTGTGACACCGCTGGGGGATACAGGGCCTGGGACATCCGACAGATGTTTTTC. Residues: CACDTAGGYRAWDIRQMFF.

Note on this clone: A far larger clone lies a single base away; this is likely a read error. This sequence joins TRDV2 and TRDJ2; the match to TRDD3 covers 13 bases. Germline V CDR1 and CDR2: GEAIGNYY, EKD. The CDR3 has 16 amino acids. J gave up 12 bases and V 3 bases, and 12 bases lay outside the gene matches. The CDR3 nucleotides read TGTGCCTGTGACTCTTACTACTGGGGGATACGGAGAGAACTCTTCTTT. Its protein product is CACDSYYWGIRRELFF.